Following are 22 T cell receptor beta chains from one sample sequenced in a study of long-term antiretroviral therapy in people with HIV. A v3.0 immunoSEQ assay was performed at survey level. The table came from immunoSEQ multiplex PCR; TCRdb's copy has only in-frame clones and leaves some out. The data contain about 22,000 clones, approximately 91% of them singletons. Sequencing was performed on unsorted PBMCs, taken 0.6 years after starting antiretroviral therapy. The source of these receptors is a man in his fifties or sixties with HIV.

The sample holds a few counts of this clone. The chain recombines TRBV5-1 with TRBJ1-1, with D maybe TRBD1 (6 bases). The germline CDR1 and CDR2 sequences are SGHRS and YFSETQ. Trimming stripped 5 bases from V and 0 bases from J, with 11 bases between. The CDR3 spans 14 residues. The CDR3: CASRRDIMNTEAFF. CDR3 coding DNA: TGCGCCAGCAGACGGGACATAATGAACACTGAAGCTTTCTTT. The variable domain in full, with the rest retrieved from reference TRBV5-1 and TRBJ1-1, is KAGVTQTPRYLIKTRGQQVTLSCSPISGHRSVSWYQQTPGQGLQFLFEYFSETQRNKGNFPGRFSGRQFSNSRSEMNVSTLELGDSALYLCASRRDIMNTEAFFGQGTRLTVV.

In this sample, this clone is medium-sized. The chain employs TRBV29-1 and TRBJ2-7; D remains unclear. V was cut by 4 bases and J by 6 bases, with 7 bases left in between. Germline-derived CDR1 and CDR2 are SQVTM and ANQGSEA. CDR3 length: 10 residues. The DNA for the CDR3 is TGCAGCGTTGTTATTCGCGAGCAGTACTTC. The encoded protein is CSVVIREQYF.

The chain combines TRBV7-8 with TRBJ2-7, with D perhaps matching TRBD1 (6 bases). CDR1 is SGHVS and CDR2 is FQNEAQ in the germline V gene. This CDR3 region has 13 residues. V was shortened by 5 bases and J by 4 bases, with 12 bases between the two germline ends. The CDR3 bases are TGTGCCAGCAGCGGTTGGACAGCATACGAGCAGTACTTC. Protein product: CASSGWTAYEQYF.

CDR3 DNA: TGTGCCAGCAGCTTAACGGGGGTTGAGGAGACCCAGTACTTC. Translation: CASSLTGVEETQYF. This chain connects TRBV7-3 to TRBJ2-5; either TRBD1 or TRBD2 may supply D (5 bases each). The CDR3 has 14 amino acids. Germline V gene lookup returns CDR1 SGHTA and CDR2 FQGTGA. V was shortened by 0 bases and J by 5 bases, with 10 bases between the two germline ends.

The chain combines TRBV7-2 with TRBJ2-5, with 7 bases that match TRBD1. Germline CDR1 and CDR2: SGHTA and FQGNSA. The V segment lost 5 bases and the J segment 4 bases; nucleotides outside the gene matches: 7. The CDR3 sequence is 14 residues long. As DNA, the CDR3 is TGTGCCAGCAGCCTCCAGACAGGGCCAGAGACCCAGTACTTC. It codes for CASSLQTGPETQYF.

This clone was counted a few times. The chain joins TRBV28 to TRBJ2-5; D may be TRBD1 (5 bases). The V and J ends lost 7 bases and 5 bases respectively, with 17 bases between them. The CDR3 extends over 14 amino acids. The germline CDR1 and CDR2 sequences are MDHEN and SYDVKM. The CDR3 reads CASTNMGQGETQYF. DNA of the CDR3: TGTGCCAGCACCAACATGGGGCAGGGTGAGACCCAGTACTTC.

V usage is TRBV6-1 and J usage is TRBJ2-1, with 7 bases identical to TRBD1. This CDR3 has 18 amino acids. The V gene end was trimmed by 2 bases and the J gene end by 3 bases; junction bases not matched to a gene: 13. Germline lookup yields CDR1 MNHNS and CDR2 SASEGT. CDR3 in amino acids: CASSESSLRTGLYNEQFF. The CDR3 DNA sequence: TGTGCCAGCAGTGAATCTTCATTGAGGACAGGACTCTACAATGAGCAGTTCTTC.

The V gene is TRBV7-9, the J gene TRBJ2-3; 7 bases line up with TRBD2. The CDR3 contains 14 residues. Germline V gene lookup returns CDR1 SEHNR and CDR2 FQNEAQ (reference sequence). The ends lost 7 bases at V and 6 bases at J; junction bases unmatched: 10. Here the CDR3 DNA reads TGTGCCAGCACCGCTTGGGAGGGAGGGGATACGCAGTATTTT. Its translation is CASTAWEGGDTQYF.

CDR3: CASSQDVEGRRNKNIQYF. CDR3 sequence (DNA): TGCGCCAGCAGCCAAGACGTGGAGGGGCGACGAAATAAAAACATTCAGTACTTC. V gene TRBV4-3 combines with J gene TRBJ2-4; D perhaps matches TRBD2 (6 bases). This CDR3 spans 18 amino acids. V gave up 0 bases and J gave up 4 bases, with 19 bases separating them. CDR1 LGHNA and CDR2 YSLEER come from the germline V gene.

A single count supports this clone. The chain joins TRBV10-1 to TRBJ1-2; no reliable D call. This CDR3 has 12 residues. Germline CDR1 reads WNHNN; CDR2 reads SYGVQD (reference sequence). V lost 5 bases to trimming and J lost 2 bases, with 6 bases between them. The CDR3 reads CASSSGNYGYTF. CDR3 bases: TGCGCCAGCAGTTCGGGGAACTATGGCTACACCTTC.

The rearrangement links TRBV28 to TRBJ1-1; D not certain. Trimming removed 4 bases at V and 6 bases at J, with 12 bases between. The V gene's germline CDR1 is MDHEN and CDR2 SYDVKM. The CDR3 length is 13 residues. CDR3: CASSSYSAAEAFF. The CDR3 bases are TGTGCCAGCAGTTCCTATTCCGCTGCTGAAGCTTTCTTT.

This clone was seen a handful of times. The chain combines TRBV10-3 with TRBJ1-5; D might be TRBD1 (5 bases). The CDR3 length is 15 residues. Trimming cost V 0 bases and J 7 bases, with 13 bases left between them. Germline V gene lookup returns CDR1 ENHRY and CDR2 SYGVKD. The CDR3 sequence is CAISESRGLEQPQHF. CDR3 coding DNA: TGTGCCATCAGTGAGTCGCGGGGACTTGAGCAGCCCCAGCATTTT.

This clone was seen more than once but under ten times. CDR3 loop: CASISSYNEQFF. The CDR3 nucleotides read TGTGCCAGCATCAGCTCCTACAATGAGCAGTTCTTC. The chain carries TRBV6-6 and TRBJ2-1; no reliable D call. CDR1 MNHNY and CDR2 SVGAGI come from the germline V gene (reference sequence). The CDR3 length is 12 residues. V was shortened by 7 bases and J by 0 bases, with 4 bases between the two germline ends.

This chain connects TRBV5-4 to TRBJ2-7; either TRBD1 or TRBD2 may fit D (5 bases each). V was shortened by 1 base and J by 5 bases, with 13 bases between the two germline ends. This CDR3 comprises 14 residues. Germline V gives CDR1 SGHNT, CDR2 YYREEE (reference sequence). The CDR3 sequence is CASSLYEGTHEQYF. CDR3 in DNA: TGTGCCAGCAGCTTGTACGAGGGGACCCACGAGCAGTACTTC. The variable domain in full, completed from reference TRBV5-4 and TRBJ2-7, reads ETGVTQSPTHLIKTRGQQVTLRCSSQSGHNTVSWYQQALGQGPQFIFQYYREEENGRGNFPPRFSGLQFPNYSSELNVNALELDDSALYLCASSLYEGTHEQYFGPGTRLTVT.

This chain connects TRBV5-1 to TRBJ2-1; maybe TRBD2 (6 bases). Germline V gene data show CDR1 as SGHRS and CDR2 as YFSETQ. Trimming removed 0 bases at V and 8 bases at J, with 12 bases between. The CDR3 contains 14 residues. The CDR3 reads CASSLAWREHEQFF. CDR3 nucleotides: TGCGCCAGCAGCTTGGCCTGGAGGGAACATGAGCAGTTCTTC.

V is TRBV28 and J is TRBJ2-3, with D perhaps TRBD2 (6 bases). Trimming took off 4 bases at V and 3 bases at J, with 17 bases between the two ends. The CDR3 spans 16 residues. Germline assignment: CDR1 MDHEN and CDR2 SYDVKM. The chain's CDR3 is CASSSPWGVRTDTQYF. CDR3 sequence (DNA): TGTGCCAGCAGTTCCCCGTGGGGGGTGCGAACAGATACGCAGTATTTT.

The genes are TRBV11-3 and TRBJ2-1; weak D call: TRBD1 (6 bases). The CDR3 extends over 12 amino acids. V lost 6 bases and J lost 11, with 14 bases in between. Germline V gene sequence: CDR1 SGHNT, CDR2 YENEEA. DNA of the CDR3: TGTGCCAGCAGTTCAGGGGAAGATAAGCAGTTCTTC. As protein: CASSSGEDKQFF. The variable domain in full, completed from reference TRBV11-3 and TRBJ2-1, reads EAGVVQSPRYKIIEKKQPVAFWCNPISGHNTLYWYLQNLGQGPELLIRYENEEAVDDSQLPKDRFSAERLKGVDSTLKIQPAELGDSAVYLCASSSGEDKQFFGPGTRLTVL.

In this sample, this clone turned up a few times. The CDR3 protein is CASEPPQRDRDRGRQPQHF. The CDR3 nucleotides read TGCGCCAGCGAGCCCCCCCAAAGAGACCGGGACAGGGGTCGTCAGCCCCAGCATTTT. V and J are TRBV4-1 and TRBJ1-5; TRBD1 matches at 10 bases. The CDR3 extends over 19 amino acids. Germline lookup yields CDR1 MGHRA and CDR2 YSYEKL. V lost 8 bases and J lost 6; bases outside the gene matches: 22.

The genes are TRBV7-2 and TRBJ2-7, with a possible D match to TRBD1 (6 bases). There are 16 residues in the CDR3. Germline CDR1 SGHTA, CDR2 FQGNSA. V lost 0 bases to trimming and J lost 0 bases, with 12 bases between them. The CDR3 DNA is TGTGCCAGCAGCTTAGCGGCCAGGGGCTACTCCTACGAGCAGTACTTC. This translates into CASSLAARGYSYEQYF.

The chain combines TRBV6-6 with TRBJ1-2; weak D call: TRBD1 (6 bases). The CDR3 extends over 14 amino acids. Germline V CDR1 and CDR2: MNHNY, SVGAGI (reference sequence). V was cut by 5 bases and J by 4 bases, with 14 bases left in between. CDR3 in DNA: TGTGCCAGCAGTACCCGGGACACCTTCTATGGCTACACCTTC. Its protein is CASSTRDTFYGYTF.

This clone was detected once. The rearrangement joins TRBV14 to TRBJ2-3, with a tentative D call TRBD2 (5 bases). This CDR3 has 15 amino acids. CDR1 is SGHDN, CDR2 FVKESK, per germline. V lost 4 bases, J lost 6 bases, and 17 bases lay in between. As DNA, the CDR3 is TGTGCCAGCAGCCCCCTCAGAGGGTCGAGGGATACGCAGTATTTT. Protein product: CASSPLRGSRDTQYF.

The gene calls are TRBV6-4 and TRBJ2-1; D remains unclear. CDR1 is MRHNA and CDR2 is SNTAGT in the germline V gene. The CDR3 consists of 13 residues. Trimming cost V 2 bases and J 7 bases, with 9 bases left between them. For the CDR3, the DNA is TGTGCCAGCAGTGACGGGGTATATAATGAGCAGTTCTTC. Amino acid sequence: CASSDGVYNEQFF.